The 2 T cell receptor beta chains below all came from one sample that was sequenced in a study of blood T cell repertoires in COVID-19. TCRdb keeps only in-frame clones here, not all; method: immunoSEQ multiplex PCR. The sample has just over 300,000 clones, roughly 87% seen once; the top ten hold more than 8.5%. The material sequenced was PBMCs or T cells enriched from blood (not recorded which). The receptors stem from a woman between 18 and 29 years old who had recovered from COVID-19.

This sequence joins TRBV21-1 and TRBJ1-2; TRBD1, the D gene given by the table, was not confirmed from the DNA. TRBV21-1 has pseudogene status. The CDR3 consists of 18 residues. The CDR3 reads CASRLSRDRGQANYGYTF. Written as DNA, the CDR3 is TGTGCCAGCAGATTGTCCCGGGACAGGGGGCAAGCTAACTATGGCTACACCTTC.

V and J are TRBV4-3 and TRBJ2-1, with 10 bases fitting TRBD1. Germline V gives CDR1 LGHNA, CDR2 YSLEER. The CDR3 is 16 amino acids. J was trimmed by 8 bases and V by 3 bases; bases with no gene match: 10. The CDR3 here is CASSQDSGTGVDEQFF. DNA of the CDR3: TGCGCCAGCAGCCAGGACTCGGGGACAGGGGTCGATGAGCAGTTCTTC.